This T cell receptor beta chain was sequenced in a study of regulatory T cells in long-lasting Graves disease. Study as a whole: The study enrolled newly diagnosed Graves' patients on antithyroid drugs under 3 months.

As to time point: newly diagnosed GD, antithyroid drugs for less than 3 months. Making the TCR library involved RNA that had been extracted from PBMCs. CDR1 is SQVTM and CDR2 is ANQGSEA in the germline V gene. The junction had 20 bases not matched to a gene; V was cut back by 7 bases and J by 0 bases. There are 18 residues in the CDR3. Investigators prepared the TCR beta libraries by applying iRepertoire HTBI primers and Arm-PCR of CDR3 regions. TCRdb reprocessed the multiplex PCR reads via MiXCR and lists one record per CDR3 protein. Among roughly 420,000 distinct CDR3 sequences listed, around 13% were seen once. This clonotype has ten or more counts. This sample also belongs to another study, concerning T cells in Graves' hyperthyroidism and ophthalmopathy.

J is TRBJ1-1 and V is TRBV29-1, with 7 bases that match TRBD1. The sample consisted of peripheral blood mononuclear cells (PBMCs), taken at new diagnosis, from a patient treated with antithyroid drugs. The TCR sequence derives from a woman in her forties or fifties with Graves disease. The CDR3 protein is CSARDRTSKPNLNTEAFF. In DNA form, the CDR3 reads TGCAGCGCACGGGACAGAACTTCGAAACCTAATCTGAACACTGAAGCTTTCTTT.